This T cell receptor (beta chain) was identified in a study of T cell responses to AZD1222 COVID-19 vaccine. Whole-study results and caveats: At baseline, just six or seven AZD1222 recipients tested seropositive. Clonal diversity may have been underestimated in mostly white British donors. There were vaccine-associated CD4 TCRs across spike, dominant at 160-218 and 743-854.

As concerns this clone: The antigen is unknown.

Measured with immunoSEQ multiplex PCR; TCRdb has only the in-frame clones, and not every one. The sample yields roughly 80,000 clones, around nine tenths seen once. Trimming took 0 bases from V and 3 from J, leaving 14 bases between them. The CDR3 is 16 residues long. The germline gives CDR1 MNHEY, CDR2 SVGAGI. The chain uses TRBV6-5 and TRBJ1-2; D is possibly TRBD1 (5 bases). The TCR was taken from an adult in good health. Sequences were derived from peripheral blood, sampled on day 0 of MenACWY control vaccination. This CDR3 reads CASSYSVEGRDYGYTF. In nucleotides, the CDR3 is TGTGCCAGCAGTTACTCGGTGGAGGGACGAGACTATGGCTACACCTTC.